This T cell receptor beta chain was retrieved from a study of T cells in Graves' hyperthyroidism and ophthalmopathy. TCR beta CDR3 region amplification was performed from RNA transcripts. First-round RT-PCR with HTBI primers amplified the TCR CDR3 region. In TCRdb, the multiplex PCR reads were re-called with MiXCR into one record per CDR3 protein. This sample has 90,000 to 120,000 distinct CDR3 sequences, with 15% to 20% found just once. This clonotype was seen at least ten times. This CDR3 spans 16 amino acids. The V and J ends lost 4 bases and 6 bases respectively, with 21 bases between them. Germline loops: CDR1 MNHNS, CDR2 SASEGT.

The clonotype comes from a woman between 45 and 65 years old with Graves' hyperthyroidism. V gene TRBV6-1 combines with J gene TRBJ1-2; D is undetermined. The specimen was blood. The CDR3 loop reads CASSVSLMAAEDGYTF. In DNA, the CDR3 is TGTGCCAGCAGTGTCAGTCTAATGGCCGCGGAGGATGGCTACACCTTC.